One and the same sample provided the 9 T cell receptor beta chains below, sequenced in a study of T cell responses to AZD1222 COVID-19 vaccine. Only in-frame clones appear in the TCRdb table, and some are missing; sequencing was by immunoSEQ multiplex PCR. The repertoire holds 200,000 or so clones, with 92% as singletons. This sample comprised peripheral blood, obtained on day 0 of AZD1222 vaccination. These receptors were obtained from an adult in good health.

The chain uses TRBV5-4 and TRBJ1-1; no firm D call. Germline loops: CDR1 SGHNT, CDR2 YYREEE (reference sequence). The CDR3 runs 12 residues. The ends were cut back, 2 bases at V and 8 bases at J, with 10 bases in the middle. The chain's CDR3 is CASSFGGQEAFF. CDR3 DNA sequence: TGTGCCAGCAGCTTTGGTGGGCAGGAAGCTTTCTTT.

V and J are TRBV11-2 and TRBJ1-3; D is unclear. This CDR3 comprises 16 residues. Germline V gene lookup returns CDR1 SGHAT and CDR2 FQNNGV. The germline V and J ends were trimmed by 5 bases and 0 bases, with 14 bases remaining between them. The CDR3 is CASSPPSPVSGNTIYF. CDR3 nucleotides: TGTGCCAGCAGCCCCCCGTCCCCGGTCTCTGGAAACACCATATATTTT.

V gene TRBV7-2 combines with J gene TRBJ1-5; 7 bases are shared with TRBD1. This CDR3 is built from 14 residues. Germline assignment: CDR1 SGHTA and CDR2 FQGNSA. V dropped 5 bases and J dropped 3; count of bases not matched to a gene: 4. The CDR3 coding sequence is TGTGCCAGCAGCACCAGGGGGAACAATCAGCCCCAGCATTTT. Translating gives CASSTRGNNQPQHF. Together with reference TRBV7-2 and TRBJ1-5, the CDR3 gives the full variable domain: GAGVSQSPSNKVTEKGKDVELRCDPISGHTALYWYRQSLGQGLEFLIYFQGNSAPDKSGLPSDRFSAERTGGSVSTLTIQRTQQEDSAVYLCASSTRGNNQPQHFGDGTRLSIL.

The gene calls are TRBV5-8 and TRBJ2-5, with D perhaps matching TRBD2 (5 bases). CDR3 length equals 12 residues. Germline V gene sequence: CDR1 SGHTS, CDR2 YDEGEE. Trimming took 10 bases from V and 0 from J, leaving 10 bases between them. CDR3 nucleotides: TGTGCCGGAGGACCATACCAAGAGACCCAGTACTTC. Residues: CAGGPYQETQYF. The entire variable domain, with the rest obtained from reference TRBV5-8 and TRBJ2-5, is as follows: EAGVTQSPTHLIKTRGQQATLRCSPISGHTSVYWYQQALGLGLQFLLWYDEGEERNRGNFPPRFSGRQFPNYSSELNVNALELEDSALYLCAGGPYQETQYFGPGTRLLVL.

The chain uses TRBV5-6 and TRBJ2-7, with 8 positions matching TRBD1. The trim removed 3 bases at V and 3 bases at J, leaving 2 bases unmatched. This CDR3 is 13 amino acids long. Germline CDR1 SGHDT, CDR2 YYEEEE. The CDR3, as DNA: TGTGCCAGCAGCTGGACAGGGAGCTACGAGCAGTACGTC. Translating it yields CASSWTGSYEQYV.

The CDR3: CASSVTGGGTEAFF. The CDR3 nucleotides read TGTGCCAGTAGTGTCACAGGGGGCGGGACTGAAGCTTTCTTT. This chain uses TRBV19 with TRBJ1-1, with 9 positions matching TRBD1. This CDR3 is built from 14 residues. V lost 5 bases and J lost 5; bases outside the gene matches: 6. CDR1 is LNHDA, CDR2 SQIVND, per germline (reference sequence).

The chain combines TRBV5-1 with TRBJ2-7; 11 nucleotides agree with TRBD2. Germline V gene lookup returns CDR1 SGHRS and CDR2 YFSETQ. After removal of 6 bases from V and 8 bases from J, the junction contained 10 bases not matched to a gene. There are 14 residues in the CDR3. The CDR3 loop reads CASKGTSGRVKQYF. Written as DNA, the CDR3 is TGCGCCAGCAAAGGGACTAGCGGACGCGTTAAGCAGTACTTC.

V usage is TRBV18 and J usage is TRBJ2-7; D gene unclear. The ends were cut back, 3 bases at V and 2 bases at J, with 11 bases in the middle. This CDR3 is 14 amino acids long. Germline assignment: CDR1 KGHSH and CDR2 LQKENI. Written as DNA, the CDR3 is TGTGCCAGCTCACCCCCCGGAGAGCCCTACGAGCAGTACGTC. Protein sequence: CASSPPGEPYEQYV.

The chain couples TRBV7-2 to TRBJ1-1; no clear D gene. Germline CDR1 is SGHTA and CDR2 is FQGNSA. This CDR3 is built from 15 residues. V dropped 4 bases and J dropped 1 base, with 13 bases sitting between them. As DNA, the CDR3 is TGTGCCAGCAGCTCCCACGCGGGCGGGAACACTGAAGCTTTCTTT. This gives the protein CASSSHAGGNTEAFF.